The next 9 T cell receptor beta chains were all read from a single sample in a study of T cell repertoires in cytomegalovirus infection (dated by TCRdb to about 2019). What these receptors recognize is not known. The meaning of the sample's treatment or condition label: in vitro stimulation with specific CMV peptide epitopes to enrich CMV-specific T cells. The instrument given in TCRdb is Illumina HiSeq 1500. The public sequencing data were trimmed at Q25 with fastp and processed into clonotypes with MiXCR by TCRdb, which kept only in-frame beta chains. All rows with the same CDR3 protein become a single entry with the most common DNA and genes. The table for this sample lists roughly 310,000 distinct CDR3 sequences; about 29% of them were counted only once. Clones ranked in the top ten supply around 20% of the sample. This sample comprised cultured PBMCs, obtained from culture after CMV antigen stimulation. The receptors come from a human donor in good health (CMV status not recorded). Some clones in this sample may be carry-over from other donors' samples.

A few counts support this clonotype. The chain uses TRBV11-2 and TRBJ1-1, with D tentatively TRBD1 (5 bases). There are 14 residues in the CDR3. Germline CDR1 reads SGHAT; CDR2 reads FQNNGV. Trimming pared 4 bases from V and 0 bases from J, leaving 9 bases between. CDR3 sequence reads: CASSSTALNTEAFF. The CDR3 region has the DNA TGTGCCAGCAGCTCGACAGCTTTGAACACTGAAGCTTTCTTT.

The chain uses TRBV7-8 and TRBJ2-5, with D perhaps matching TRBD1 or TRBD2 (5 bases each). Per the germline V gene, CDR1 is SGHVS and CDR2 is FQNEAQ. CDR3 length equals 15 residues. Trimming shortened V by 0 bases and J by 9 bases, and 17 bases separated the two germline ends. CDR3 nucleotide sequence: TGTGCCAGCAGCTTAGCGAGGGTGGAGCAGGGAGCCCAGTACTTC. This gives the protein CASSLARVEQGAQYF.

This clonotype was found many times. CDR3 DNA sequence: TGCAGCGCGACAGCTAACTATGGCTACACCTTC. This encodes CSATANYGYTF. V and J are TRBV20-1 and TRBJ1-2, with D perhaps matching TRBD1 (5 bases). The CDR3 is made up of 11 amino acids. Germline lookup yields CDR1 DFQATT and CDR2 SNEGSKA (reference sequence).

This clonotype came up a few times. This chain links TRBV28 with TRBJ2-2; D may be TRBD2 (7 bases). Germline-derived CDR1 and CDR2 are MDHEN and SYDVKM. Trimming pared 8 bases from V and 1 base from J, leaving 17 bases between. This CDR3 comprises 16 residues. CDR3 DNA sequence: TGTGCCAGCGGAAAAGGGGGACTACTGAACACCGGGGAGCTGTTTTTT. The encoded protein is CASGKGGLLNTGELFF.

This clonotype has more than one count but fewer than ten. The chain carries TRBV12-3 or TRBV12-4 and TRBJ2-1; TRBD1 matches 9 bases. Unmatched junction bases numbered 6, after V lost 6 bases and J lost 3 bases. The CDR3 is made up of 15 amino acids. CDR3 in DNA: TGTGCCAGCAGACCCGGGACAGGGTACTACAATGAGCAGTTCTTC. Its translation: CASRPGTGYYNEQFF.

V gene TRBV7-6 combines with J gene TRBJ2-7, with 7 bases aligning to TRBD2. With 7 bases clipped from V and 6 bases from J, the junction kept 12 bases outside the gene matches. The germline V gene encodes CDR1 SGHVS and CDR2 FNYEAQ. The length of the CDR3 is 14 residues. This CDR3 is CASNSLAGVSEQYF. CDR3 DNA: TGTGCCAGCAACTCTCTCGCGGGAGTGAGCGAGCAGTACTTC.

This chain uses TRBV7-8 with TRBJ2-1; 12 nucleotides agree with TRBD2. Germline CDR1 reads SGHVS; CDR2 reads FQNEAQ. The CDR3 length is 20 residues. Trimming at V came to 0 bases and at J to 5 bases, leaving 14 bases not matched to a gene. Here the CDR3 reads CASSLAPLAGGPLVNNEQFF. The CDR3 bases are TGTGCCAGCAGCTTAGCCCCTCTAGCGGGAGGGCCTCTTGTAAACAATGAGCAGTTCTTC.

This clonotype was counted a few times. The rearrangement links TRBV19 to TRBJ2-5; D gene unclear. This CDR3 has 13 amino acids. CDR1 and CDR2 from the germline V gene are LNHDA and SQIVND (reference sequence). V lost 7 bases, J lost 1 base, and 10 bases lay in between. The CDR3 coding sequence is TGTGCCAGTAATGTGGGGTTCCAAGAGACCCAGTACTTC. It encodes CASNVGFQETQYF.

The CDR3 region has the DNA TGCAGTGCTCCGGCTAGCGGAAGCACAGATACGCAGTATTTT. Its protein is CSAPASGSTDTQYF. The rearrangement uses TRBV20-1 and TRBJ2-3; 7 nucleotides match TRBD2. The CDR3 is 14 residues long. J gave up 0 bases and V 5 bases, and 5 bases lay outside the gene matches. Germline lookup yields CDR1 DFQATT and CDR2 SNEGSKA (reference sequence).